The T cell receptor beta chain under discussion was sequenced for a study of tumor-infiltrating lymphocytes in primary liver carcinoma. Study information: Staged T1-T3 N0M0, the tumors had sizes that ranged from about 4 to 10 cm across. Sample yields of productive TCRbeta reads, ranging from roughly 3.65 to 7.13 million, were similar across tissue types.

TCR beta cDNA was made from 400 to 500 ng total RNA with a constant-region primer. Library construction for TCR beta comprised three nested multiplex PCR rounds performed with slightly modified ARM-PCR. Researchers ran the first two PCR rounds for approximately 9 cycles each with TRBV1-TRBV30 forward primers and a C-beta reverse primer. MiXCR, applied by TCRdb to the multiplex PCR reads, yields one record per CDR3 protein. The sample records some 130,000 distinct CDR3 sequences, about two thirds being singletons. Per the germline V gene, CDR1 is MGHRA and CDR2 is YSYEKL. The CDR3 length is 17 residues. This clonotype was found a few times. The antigen is not known. One end of the junction is discordant with germline, which a read error may explain. Study-wide findings and caveats: Tumor-adjacent and tumor-blood pairs showed less overlap than tumor region pairs.

The roughly 20-34 mg bulk tissue piece was not sorted before simultaneous RNA and DNA extraction. Surgeons treated the primary liver carcinoma of the patients by surgical resection. The sequenced sample consisted of tumor-adjacent normal liver tissue. The sequence was obtained from a woman aged 55-70 years with primary liver carcinoma and hepatitis B virus infection. The gene calls are TRBV4-1 and TRBJ1-5; 9 nucleotides align to TRBD1. The CDR3 reads CASSSQTGGHSNQPQHF. Written as DNA, the CDR3 is TGCGCCAGCAGCAGTCAAACAGGGGGCCATAGCAATCAGCCCCAGCATTTC.